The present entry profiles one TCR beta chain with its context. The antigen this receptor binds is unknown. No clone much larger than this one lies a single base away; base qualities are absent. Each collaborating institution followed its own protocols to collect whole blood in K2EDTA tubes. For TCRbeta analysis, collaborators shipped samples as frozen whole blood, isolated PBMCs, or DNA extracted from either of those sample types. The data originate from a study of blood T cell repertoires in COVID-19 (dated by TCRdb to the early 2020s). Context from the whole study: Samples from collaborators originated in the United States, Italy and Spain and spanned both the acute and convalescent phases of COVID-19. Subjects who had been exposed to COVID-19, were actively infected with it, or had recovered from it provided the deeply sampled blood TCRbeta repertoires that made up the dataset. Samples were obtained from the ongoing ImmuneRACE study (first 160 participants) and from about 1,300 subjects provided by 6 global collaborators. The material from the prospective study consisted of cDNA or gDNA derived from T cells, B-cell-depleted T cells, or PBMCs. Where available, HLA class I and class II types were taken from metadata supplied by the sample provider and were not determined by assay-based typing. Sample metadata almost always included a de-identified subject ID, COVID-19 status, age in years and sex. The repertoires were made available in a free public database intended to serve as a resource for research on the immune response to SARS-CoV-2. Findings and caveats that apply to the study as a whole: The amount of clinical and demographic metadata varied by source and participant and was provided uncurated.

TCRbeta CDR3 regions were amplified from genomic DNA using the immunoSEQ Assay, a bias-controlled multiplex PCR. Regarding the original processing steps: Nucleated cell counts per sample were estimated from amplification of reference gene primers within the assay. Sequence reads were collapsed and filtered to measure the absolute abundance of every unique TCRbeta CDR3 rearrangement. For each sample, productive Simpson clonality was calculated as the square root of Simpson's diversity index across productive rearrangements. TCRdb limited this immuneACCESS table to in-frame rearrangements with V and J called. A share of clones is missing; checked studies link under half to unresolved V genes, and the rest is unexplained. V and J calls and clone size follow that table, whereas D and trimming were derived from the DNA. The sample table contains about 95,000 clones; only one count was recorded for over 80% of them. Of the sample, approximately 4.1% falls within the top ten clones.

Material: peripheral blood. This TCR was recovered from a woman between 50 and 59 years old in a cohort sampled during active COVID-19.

The nucleotide sequence reads as follows: TGCGCCAGCAGCTTGGCCTCAGGCCGCTATGGCTACACCTTC. This codes for CASSLASGRYGYTF. The chain links TRBV5-1 with TRBJ1-2; the D gene identity is not certain. Via the germline V gene, CDR1 is SGHRS and CDR2 YFSETQ. V loses 0 bases of germline sequence and J loses 4 bases, and the interval between the two ends is 10 bases. The CDR3 goes from the cysteine to the phenylalanine over 14 residues. Only the CDR3 DNA is retained, 42 bases long and in frame from the first base.